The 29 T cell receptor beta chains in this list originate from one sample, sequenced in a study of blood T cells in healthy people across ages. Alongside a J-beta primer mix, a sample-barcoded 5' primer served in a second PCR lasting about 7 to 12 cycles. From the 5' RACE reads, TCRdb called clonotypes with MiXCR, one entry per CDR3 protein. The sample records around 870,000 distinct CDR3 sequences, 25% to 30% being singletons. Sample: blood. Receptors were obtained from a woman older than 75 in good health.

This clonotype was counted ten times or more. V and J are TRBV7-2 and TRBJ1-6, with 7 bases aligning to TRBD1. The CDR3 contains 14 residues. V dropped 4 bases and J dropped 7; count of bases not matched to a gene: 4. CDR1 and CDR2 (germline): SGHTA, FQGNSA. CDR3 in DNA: TGTGCCAGCAGCTCCCAGGGGGTGAATTCACCCCTCCACTTT. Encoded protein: CASSSQGVNSPLHF.

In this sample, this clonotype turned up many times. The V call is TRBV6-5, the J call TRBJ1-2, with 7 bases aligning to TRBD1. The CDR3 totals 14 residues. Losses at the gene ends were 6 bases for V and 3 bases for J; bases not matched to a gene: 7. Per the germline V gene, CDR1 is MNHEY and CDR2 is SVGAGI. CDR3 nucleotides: TGTGCCAGCAGGCCCGAACAGGGGTACTATGGCTACACCTTC. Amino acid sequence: CASRPEQGYYGYTF.

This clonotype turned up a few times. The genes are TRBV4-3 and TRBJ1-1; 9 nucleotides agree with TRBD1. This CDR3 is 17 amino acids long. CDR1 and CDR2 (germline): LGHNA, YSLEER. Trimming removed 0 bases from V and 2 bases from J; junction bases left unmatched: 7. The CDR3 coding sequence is TGCGCCAGCAGCCAAGATACGGGACAGGGCGGCAACACTGAAGCTTTCTTT. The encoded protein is CASSQDTGQGGNTEAFF.

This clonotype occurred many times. The CDR3 region is CAISESGHLETQYF. CDR3 in DNA: TGTGCCATCAGTGAGTCGGGACATTTAGAGACCCAGTACTTC. The chain links TRBV10-3 to TRBJ2-5, with a possible D match to TRBD1 (6 bases). Germline V gene lookup returns CDR1 ENHRY and CDR2 SYGVKD. CDR3 length equals 14 residues. V was shortened by 0 bases and J by 4 bases, with 9 bases between the two germline ends.

CDR3 region: CASSLELMGTGGTEAFF. In DNA, the CDR3 is TGCGCCAGCAGCTTGGAACTTATGGGGACAGGGGGCACTGAAGCTTTCTTT. The rearrangement uses TRBV5-1 and TRBJ1-1; 11 positions match TRBD1. The CDR3 totals 17 residues. With V trimmed by 0 bases and J by 4 bases, 8 bases remained unmatched. CDR1 and CDR2 (germline): SGHRS, YFSETQ.

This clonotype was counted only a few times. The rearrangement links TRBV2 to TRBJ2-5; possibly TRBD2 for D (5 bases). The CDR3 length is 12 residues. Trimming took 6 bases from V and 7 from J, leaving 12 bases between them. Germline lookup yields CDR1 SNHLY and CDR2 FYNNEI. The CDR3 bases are TGTGCCAGCAGAGGTGCAGGAGGGACCCAGTACTTC. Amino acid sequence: CASRGAGGTQYF.

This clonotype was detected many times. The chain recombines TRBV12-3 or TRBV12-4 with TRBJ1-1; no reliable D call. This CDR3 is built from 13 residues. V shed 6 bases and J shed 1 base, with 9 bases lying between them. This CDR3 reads CASRKSGNTEAFF. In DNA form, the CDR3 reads TGTGCCAGCAGAAAATCCGGGAACACTGAAGCTTTCTTT.

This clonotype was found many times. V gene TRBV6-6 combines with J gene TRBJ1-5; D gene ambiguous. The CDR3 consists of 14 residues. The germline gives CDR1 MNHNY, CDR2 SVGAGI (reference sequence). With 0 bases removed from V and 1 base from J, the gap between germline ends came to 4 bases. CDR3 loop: CASSYSTSNQPQHF. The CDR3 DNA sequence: TGTGCCAGCAGTTACTCCACGAGCAATCAGCCCCAGCATTTT.

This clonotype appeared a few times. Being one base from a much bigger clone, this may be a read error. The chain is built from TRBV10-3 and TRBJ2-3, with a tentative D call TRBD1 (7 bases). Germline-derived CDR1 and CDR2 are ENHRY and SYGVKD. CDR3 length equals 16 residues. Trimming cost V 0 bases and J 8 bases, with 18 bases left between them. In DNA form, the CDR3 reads TGTGCCATCAGTGAGTCGACAGGGAGGTTCGCAGCTACGCAGTATTTT. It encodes CAISESTGRFAATQYF.

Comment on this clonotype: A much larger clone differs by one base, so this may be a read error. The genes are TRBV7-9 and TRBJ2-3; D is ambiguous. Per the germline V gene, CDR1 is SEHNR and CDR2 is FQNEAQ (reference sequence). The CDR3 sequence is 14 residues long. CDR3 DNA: TGTGCCAGCAGCTTAGAAATAAGCACAGATACGCGGTATTTT. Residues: CASSLEISTDTRYF. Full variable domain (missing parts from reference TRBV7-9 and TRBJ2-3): DTGVSQNPRHKITKRGQNVTFRCDPISEHNRLYWYRQTLGQGPEFLTYFQNEAQLEKSRLLSDRFSAERPKGSFSTLEIQRTEQGDSAMYLCASSLEISTDTRYFGPGTRLTVL.

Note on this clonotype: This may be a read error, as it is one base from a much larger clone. In nucleotides, the CDR3 is TGTGCCACCAGTGAGTCGGGACAGACCAAAGTTGAGGCCCAGTACTTC. Protein: CATSESGQTKVEAQYF. V and J are TRBV24-1 and TRBJ2-5; 7 nucleotides agree with TRBD1. Germline-derived CDR1 and CDR2 are KGHDR and SFDVKD. The CDR3 covers 16 residues. Trimming removed 4 bases from V and 9 bases from J; junction bases left unmatched: 16.

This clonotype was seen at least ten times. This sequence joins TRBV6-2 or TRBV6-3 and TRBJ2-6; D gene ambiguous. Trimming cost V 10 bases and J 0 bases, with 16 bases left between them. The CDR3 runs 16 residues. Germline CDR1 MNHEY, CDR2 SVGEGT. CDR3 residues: CATELDGASGANVLTF. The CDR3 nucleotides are TGTGCCACCGAATTAGACGGTGCCTCTGGGGCCAACGTCCTGACTTTC.

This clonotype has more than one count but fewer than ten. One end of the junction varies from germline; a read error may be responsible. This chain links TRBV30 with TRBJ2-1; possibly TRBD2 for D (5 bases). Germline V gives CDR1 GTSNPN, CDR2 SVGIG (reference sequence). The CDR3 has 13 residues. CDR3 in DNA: TGTGCCGGGAGTGTACGGCCGTACAATGAGCAGTTCTTC. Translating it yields CAGSVRPYNEQFF.

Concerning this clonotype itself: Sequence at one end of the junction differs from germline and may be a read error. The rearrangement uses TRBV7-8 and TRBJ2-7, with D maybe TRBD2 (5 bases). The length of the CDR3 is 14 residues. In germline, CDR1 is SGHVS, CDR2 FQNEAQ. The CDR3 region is CANSLSGSFSEQYF. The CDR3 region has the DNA TGTGCCAACAGCTTATCGGGGTCCTTTAGCGAGCAGTACTTC.

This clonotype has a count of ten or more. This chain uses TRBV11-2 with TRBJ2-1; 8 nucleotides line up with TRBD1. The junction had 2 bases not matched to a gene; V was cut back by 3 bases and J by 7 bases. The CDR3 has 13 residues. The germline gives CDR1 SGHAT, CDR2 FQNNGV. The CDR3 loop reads CASSFGQGNEQFF. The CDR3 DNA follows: TGTGCCAGCAGCTTCGGACAGGGAAATGAGCAGTTCTTC.

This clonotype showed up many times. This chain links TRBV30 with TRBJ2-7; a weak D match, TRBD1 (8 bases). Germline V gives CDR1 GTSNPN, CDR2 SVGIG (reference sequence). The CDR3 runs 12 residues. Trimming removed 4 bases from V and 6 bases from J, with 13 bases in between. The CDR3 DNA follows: TGTGCCTGGACAAACAGGGGGGGCGAGCAGTACTTC. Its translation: CAWTNRGGEQYF.

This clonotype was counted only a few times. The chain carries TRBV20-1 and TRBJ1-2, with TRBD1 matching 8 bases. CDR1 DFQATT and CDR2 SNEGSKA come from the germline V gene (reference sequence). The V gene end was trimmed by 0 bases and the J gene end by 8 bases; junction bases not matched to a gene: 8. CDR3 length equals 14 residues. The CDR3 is CSARDAGGGAGYTF. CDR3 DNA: TGCAGTGCTAGAGATGCAGGGGGCGGGGCCGGCTACACCTTC.

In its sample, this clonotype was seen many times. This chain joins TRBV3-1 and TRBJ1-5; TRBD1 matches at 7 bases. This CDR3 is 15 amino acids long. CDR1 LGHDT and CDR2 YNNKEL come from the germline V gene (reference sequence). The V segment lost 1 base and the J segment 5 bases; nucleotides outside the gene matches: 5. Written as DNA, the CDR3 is TGTGCCAGCAGCCAAGGACAGGGAGGCTATCAGCCCCAGCATTTT. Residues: CASSQGQGGYQPQHF.

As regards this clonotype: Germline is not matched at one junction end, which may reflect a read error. Here the CDR3 reads CASSRQLPSGNTTYF. CDR3 bases: TGTGCCAGCAGCCGACAGCTCCCTTCTGGAAACACCACATATTTT. This chain connects TRBV7-2 to TRBJ1-3, with D perhaps matching TRBD1 (5 bases). Germline V gene sequence: CDR1 SGHTA, CDR2 FQGNSA. The CDR3 is 15 amino acids.

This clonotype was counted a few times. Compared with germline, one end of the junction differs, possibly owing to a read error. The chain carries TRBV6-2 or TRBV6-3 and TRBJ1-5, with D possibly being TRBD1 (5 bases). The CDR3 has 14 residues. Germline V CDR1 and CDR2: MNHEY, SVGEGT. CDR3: CASSRQLSNQPRHF. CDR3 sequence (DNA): TGTGCCAGCAGTCGACAGCTTAGCAATCAGCCCCGGCATTTT.

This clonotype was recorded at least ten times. In DNA form, the CDR3 reads TGTGCCAGCAGCTTAACACCCCACAATGAGCAGTTCTTC. Translated, it gives CASSLTPHNEQFF. The rearrangement links TRBV13 to TRBJ2-1; D gene uncertain. The germline V gene has CDR1 PRHDT and CDR2 FYEKMQ (reference sequence). Trimming took 2 bases from V and 5 from J, leaving 7 bases between them. The CDR3 totals 13 residues.

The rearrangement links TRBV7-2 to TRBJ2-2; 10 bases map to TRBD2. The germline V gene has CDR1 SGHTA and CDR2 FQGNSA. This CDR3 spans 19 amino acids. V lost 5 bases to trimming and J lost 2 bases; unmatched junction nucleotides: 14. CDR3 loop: CASSLLHVGLAANTGELFF. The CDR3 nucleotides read TGTGCCAGCAGCCTGCTACACGTTGGACTAGCGGCAAACACCGGGGAGCTGTTTTTT.

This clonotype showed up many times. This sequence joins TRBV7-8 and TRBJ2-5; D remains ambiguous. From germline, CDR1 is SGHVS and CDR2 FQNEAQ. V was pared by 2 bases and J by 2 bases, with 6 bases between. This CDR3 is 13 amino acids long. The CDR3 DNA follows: TGTGCCAGCAGCTTATTCAGTCAAGAGACCCAGTACTTC. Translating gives CASSLFSQETQYF.

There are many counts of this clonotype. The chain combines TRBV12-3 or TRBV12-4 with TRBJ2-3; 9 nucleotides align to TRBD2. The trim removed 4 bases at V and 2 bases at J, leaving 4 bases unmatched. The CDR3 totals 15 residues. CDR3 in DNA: TGTGCCAGCAGTTATGGCGGGGGGGCCACAGATACGCAGTATTTT. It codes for CASSYGGGATDTQYF.

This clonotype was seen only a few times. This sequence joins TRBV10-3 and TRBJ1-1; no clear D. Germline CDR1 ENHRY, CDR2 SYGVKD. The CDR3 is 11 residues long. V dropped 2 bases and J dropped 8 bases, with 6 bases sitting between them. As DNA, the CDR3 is TGTGCCATCAGTGAGGGCAGAGAAGCTTTCTTT. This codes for CAISEGREAFF.

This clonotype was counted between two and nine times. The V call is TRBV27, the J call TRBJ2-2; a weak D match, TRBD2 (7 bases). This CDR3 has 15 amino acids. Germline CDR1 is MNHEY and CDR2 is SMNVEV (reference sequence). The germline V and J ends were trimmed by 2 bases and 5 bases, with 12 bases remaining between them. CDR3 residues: CASSLEGRGTGELFF. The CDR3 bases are TGTGCCAGCAGTTTAGAGGGGAGGGGGACCGGGGAGCTGTTTTTT.

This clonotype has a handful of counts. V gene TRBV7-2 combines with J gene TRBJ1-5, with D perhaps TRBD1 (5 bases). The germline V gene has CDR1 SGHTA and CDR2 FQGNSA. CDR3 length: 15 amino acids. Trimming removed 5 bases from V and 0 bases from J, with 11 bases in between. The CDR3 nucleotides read TGTGCCAGCAGCCATGACAGCACTAGCAATCAGCCCCAGCATTTT. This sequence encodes CASSHDSTSNQPQHF.

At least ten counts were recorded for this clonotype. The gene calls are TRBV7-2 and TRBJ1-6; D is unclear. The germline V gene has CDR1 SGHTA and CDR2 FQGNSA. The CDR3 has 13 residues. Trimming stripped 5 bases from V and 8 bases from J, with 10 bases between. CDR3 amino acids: CASSTSWDSPLHF. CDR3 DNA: TGTGCCAGCAGCACAAGTTGGGATTCACCCCTCCACTTT.

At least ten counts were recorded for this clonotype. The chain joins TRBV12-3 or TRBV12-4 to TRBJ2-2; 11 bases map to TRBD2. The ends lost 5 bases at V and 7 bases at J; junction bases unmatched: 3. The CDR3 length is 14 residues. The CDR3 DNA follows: TGTGCCAGCAGTCCGGGACTAGCGGACGGGGAGCTGTTTTTT. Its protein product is CASSPGLADGELFF.